This T cell receptor (beta chain) was identified during a study of shared clonotypes between healthy human individuals. Findings of the study overall: Clonotype sharing among the donors was expected to vary with sequencing depth. Sample collection involved blood only; tissue repertoires are likely different.

Points on this clone: Its antigen is unknown.

From germline, CDR1 is SGHTA and CDR2 FQGTGA. After removal of 2 bases from V and 5 bases from J, the junction contained 5 bases not matched to a gene. The CDR3 covers 15 residues. Assay used: immunoSEQ multiplex PCR; TCRdb lists only in-frame clones, some missing. The table has roughly 2,000,000 clones, 93% seen once. CD45RO-negative, CCR7-selected cells formed the naive CD8 fraction, which excluded terminally differentiated effector memory CD45RA+ cells. The sample taken for sequencing was naive CD8+ T cells from PBMCs. The chain recombines TRBV7-3 with TRBJ2-3, with TRBD2 matching 9 bases. The receptor comes from a man between 18 and 35 years old in good health. Some clones in this sample may be carry-over from other donors' samples. CDR3 residues: CASSLGGRVIDTQYF. The CDR3 region has the DNA TGTGCCAGCAGCTTAGGCGGGAGGGTCATAGATACGCAGTATTTT.